This T cell receptor beta chain was observed in a study of T cells expressing NK-cell markers. Study-level background: One of the eight sequenced donors was seronegative, whereas the other seven were HCMV-seropositive.

A 5'RACE template switching approach incorporating UMIs was used to make TCR beta cDNA. TCRdb reworked the 5' RACE reads into one entry per CDR3 protein, no DNA. Its clone listing holds around 280,000 distinct CDR3 sequences. CDR1 and CDR2 from the germline V gene are SGHTA and FQGNSA. CDR3 length equals 14 residues. The J gene is TRBJ2-3, the V gene TRBV7-2. The material sequenced was blood T cells: a sorted CD56 or NKG2C T cell subset, CD4+ or CD8+ T cells, or bulk PBMC T cells (not recorded which). The receptor was derived from a man between 18 and 29 years old in good health. CDR3: CASSRSRGTDTQYF.